This is a list of T cell receptor beta chains from one sample in a study of T cells in tuberculosis. Generated by immunoSEQ multiplex PCR, the TCRdb table keeps only in-frame clones and is missing some. Among roughly 60,000 clones listed, 81% were seen once. Material for sequencing was CD1b-GMM tetramer-negative cells sorted from PBMCs. The receptors here all came from an adult woman with latent tuberculosis. Both conserved end residues are part of each CDR3. A D gene is named only where the DNA matches it firmly. Clone size appears in some rows only: once, few, many, or a class for an expanded clone.

abundance: NA
j_gene: TRBJ2-2
d_gene: TRBD1
v_gene: TRBV19
CDR3aa: CASSLLTGLEGGELFF
CDR3nt: TGTGCCAGTAGTTTATTGACAGGGCTCGAGGGCGGGGAGCTGTTTTTT

abundance: NA
j_gene: TRBJ2-2
d_gene: NA
v_gene: TRBV6-5
CDR3aa: CASSYGQANGELFF
CDR3nt: TGTGCCAGCAGTTACGGGCAGGCCAACGGGGAGCTGTTTTTT

abundance: NA
j_gene: TRBJ2-3
d_gene: NA
v_gene: TRBV5-4
CDR3aa: CASSLPPQDTQYF
CDR3nt: TGTGCCAGCAGCTTGCCTCCTCAGGATACGCAGTATTTT

abundance: NA
j_gene: TRBJ2-1
d_gene: TRBD2
v_gene: TRBV18
CDR3aa: CASSPPGGGSGGPGTQFF
CDR3nt: TGTGCCAGCTCACCACCGGGGGGTGGTAGCGGGGGTCCCGGTACCCAGTTCTTC

abundance: NA
j_gene: TRBJ1-1
d_gene: NA
v_gene: TRBV7-3
CDR3aa: CASSLTAGSTEAFF
CDR3nt: TGTGCCAGCAGCTTAACGGCAGGTAGCACTGAAGCTTTCTTT

abundance: once
j_gene: TRBJ1-2
d_gene: TRBD1
v_gene: TRBV2
CDR3aa: CASTGQGVGGYTF
CDR3nt: TGTGCCAGCACGGGCCAGGGGGTCGGGGGCTACACCTTC

abundance: NA
j_gene: TRBJ1-6
d_gene: TRBD1
v_gene: TRBV5-1
CDR3aa: CASSLEGWTGGDSPLHF
CDR3nt: TGCGCCAGCAGCTTGGAGGGTTGGACAGGGGGTGATTCACCCCTCCACTTT

abundance: NA
j_gene: TRBJ2-1
d_gene: TRBD1
v_gene: TRBV10-3
CDR3aa: CAISRPGTGRHNEQFF
CDR3nt: TGTGCCATCAGCCGCCCCGGGACAGGGCGACACAATGAGCAGTTCTTC

abundance: NA
j_gene: TRBJ2-2
d_gene: NA
v_gene: TRBV21-1
CDR3aa: CASSCWTSGRSGELFF
CDR3nt: TGTGCCAGCAGTTGTTGGACTAGCGGGAGGTCCGGGGAGCTGTTTTTT

abundance: once
j_gene: TRBJ2-7
d_gene: TRBD2
v_gene: TRBV6-5
CDR3aa: CASSEAGGNEQYF
CDR3nt: TGTGCCAGCAGCGAGGCGGGAGGTAACGAGCAGTACTTC